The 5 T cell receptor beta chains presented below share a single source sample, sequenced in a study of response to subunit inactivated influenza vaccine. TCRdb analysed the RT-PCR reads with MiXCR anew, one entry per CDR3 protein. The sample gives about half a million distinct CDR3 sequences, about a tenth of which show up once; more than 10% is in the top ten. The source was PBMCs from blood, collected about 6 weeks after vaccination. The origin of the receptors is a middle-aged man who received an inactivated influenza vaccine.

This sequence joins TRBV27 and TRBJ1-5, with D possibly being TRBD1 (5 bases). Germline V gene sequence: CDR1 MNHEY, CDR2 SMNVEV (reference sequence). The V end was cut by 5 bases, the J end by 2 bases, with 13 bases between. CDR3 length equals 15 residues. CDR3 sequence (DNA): TGTGCCAGCAGTGGGGCGGCGCGCGGCAATCAGCCCCAGCATTTT. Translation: CASSGAARGNQPQHF.

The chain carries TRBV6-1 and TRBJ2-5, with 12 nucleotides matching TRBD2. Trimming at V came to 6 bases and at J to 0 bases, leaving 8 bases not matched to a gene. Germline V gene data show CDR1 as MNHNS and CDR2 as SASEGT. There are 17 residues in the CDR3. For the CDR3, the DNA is TGTGCCAGCAGACCCTATGGACTAGCGGGGTACCAAGAGACCCAGTACTTC. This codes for CASRPYGLAGYQETQYF.

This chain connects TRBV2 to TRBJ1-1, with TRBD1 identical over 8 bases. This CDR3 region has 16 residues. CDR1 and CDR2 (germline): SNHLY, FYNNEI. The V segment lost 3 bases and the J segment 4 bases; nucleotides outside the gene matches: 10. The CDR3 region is CASSEGIGQGVTEAFF. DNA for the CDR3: TGTGCCAGCAGTGAGGGGATCGGACAGGGCGTCACTGAAGCTTTCTTT. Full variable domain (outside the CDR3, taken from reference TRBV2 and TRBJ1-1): EPEVTQTPSHQVTQMGQEVILRCVPISNHLYFYWYRQILGQKVEFLVSFYNNEISEKSEIFDDQFSVERPDGSNFTLKIRSTKLEDSAMYFCASSEGIGQGVTEAFFGQGTRLTVV.

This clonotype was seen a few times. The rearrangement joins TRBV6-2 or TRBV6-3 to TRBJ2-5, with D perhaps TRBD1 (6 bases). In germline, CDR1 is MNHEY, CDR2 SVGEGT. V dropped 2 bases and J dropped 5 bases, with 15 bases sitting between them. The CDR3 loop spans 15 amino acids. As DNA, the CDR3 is TGTGCCAGCAGTTACGGTGGGACACCGAGGGAGACCCAGTACTTC. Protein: CASSYGGTPRETQYF.

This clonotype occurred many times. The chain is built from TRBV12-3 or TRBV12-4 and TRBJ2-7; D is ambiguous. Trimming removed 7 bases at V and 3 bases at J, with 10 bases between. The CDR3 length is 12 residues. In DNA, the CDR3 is TGTGCCAGCACCTCTGGCCTCTACGAGCAGTACTTC. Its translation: CASTSGLYEQYF.